This T cell receptor beta chain was observed in a study of T-cell memory formation after mild COVID-19. Study overall: TCR clustering was largely donor specific. General observations from the study: Contracting CD4+ clones were located mainly in CM and EM, and CD8+ clones in EMRA.

Barcoded TCR alpha and TCR beta cDNA libraries with UMIs came from 5'RACE using constant-segment primers. TCRdb re-called the 5' RACE reads through MiXCR, storing one row per CDR3 protein. The data show about 150,000 distinct CDR3 sequences, around a third seen once. After removal of 3 bases from V and 7 bases from J, the junction contained 8 bases not matched to a gene. The CDR3 has 15 amino acids. Germline lookup yields CDR1 SNHLY and CDR2 FYNNEI. This clonotype has only a few counts. Its antigen is not identified. The V and J genes are TRBV2 and TRBJ2-1; TRBD1 matches at 8 bases. Sample: PBMCs or a T cell subset sorted from them (not recorded which). This TCR derives from an adult woman who had mild COVID-19 (a few samples of this study predate the infection). Cell type and time point are not known. This CDR3 reads CASSEDRVRSNEQFF. CDR3 sequence (DNA): TGTGCCAGCAGTGAGGACAGGGTTAGAAGTAATGAGCAGTTCTTC.